This T cell receptor beta chain was obtained from a study of blood T cells in healthy people across ages. Findings of the study overall: In these data, TCR beta diversity tracked strongly with naive T cell percentage.

Germline V CDR1 and CDR2: SGHDT, YYEEEE. Losses at the gene ends were 2 bases for V and 7 bases for J; bases not matched to a gene: 11. CDR3 length: 16 amino acids. Through a sample-barcoded 5' primer and a J-beta primer mix, a second PCR was run for 7 to 11 cycles. Tags on each cDNA molecule came from a template-switch adaptor with 12 random nucleotides. TCRdb fed the 5' RACE reads into MiXCR, producing one record per CDR3 protein. The sample carries approximately 800,000 distinct CDR3 sequences, less than 60% recorded once. In the case of this clonotype: The antigen is not known.

The material sequenced was blood. The source of this sequence is an elderly man in good health. The chain carries TRBV5-6 and TRBJ1-4; 7 bases match TRBD1. CDR3 residues: CASSLWPGTVTEKLFF. The CDR3 coding sequence is TGTGCCAGCAGCTTATGGCCGGGGACAGTGACTGAAAAACTGTTTTTT.